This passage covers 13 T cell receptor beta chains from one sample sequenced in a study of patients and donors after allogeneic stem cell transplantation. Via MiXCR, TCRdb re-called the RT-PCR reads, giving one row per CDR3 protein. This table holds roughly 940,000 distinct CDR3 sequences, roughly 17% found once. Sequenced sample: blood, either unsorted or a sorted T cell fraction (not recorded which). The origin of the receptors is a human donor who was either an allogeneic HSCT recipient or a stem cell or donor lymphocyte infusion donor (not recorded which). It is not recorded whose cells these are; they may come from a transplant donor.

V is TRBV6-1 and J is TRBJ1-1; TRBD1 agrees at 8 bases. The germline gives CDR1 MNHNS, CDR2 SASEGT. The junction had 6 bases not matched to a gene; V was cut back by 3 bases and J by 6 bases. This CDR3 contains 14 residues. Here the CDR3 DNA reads TGTGCCAGCAGTGACACAGGGGGGATATCTGAAGCTTTCTTT. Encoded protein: CASSDTGGISEAFF.

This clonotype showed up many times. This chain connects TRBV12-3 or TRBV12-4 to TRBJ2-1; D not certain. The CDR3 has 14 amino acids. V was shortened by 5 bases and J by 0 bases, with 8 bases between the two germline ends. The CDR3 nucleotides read TGTGCCAGCAGTAAGGGCTACTCCTACAATGAGCAGTTCTTC. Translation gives CASSKGYSYNEQFF.

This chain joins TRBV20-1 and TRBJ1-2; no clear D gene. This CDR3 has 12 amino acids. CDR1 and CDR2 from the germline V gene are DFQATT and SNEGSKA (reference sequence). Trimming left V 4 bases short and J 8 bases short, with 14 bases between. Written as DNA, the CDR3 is TGCAGTGCTATAAATGAGGGTGGCGGCTACACCTTC. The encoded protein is CSAINEGGGYTF.

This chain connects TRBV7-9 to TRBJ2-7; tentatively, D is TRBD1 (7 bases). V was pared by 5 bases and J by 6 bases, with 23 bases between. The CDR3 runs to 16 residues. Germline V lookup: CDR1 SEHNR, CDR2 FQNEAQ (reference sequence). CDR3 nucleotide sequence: TGTGCCAGCAGCCCCGCCGTTGGCGGAGGGGGCTTCGAGCAGTACTTC. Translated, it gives CASSPAVGGGGFEQYF.

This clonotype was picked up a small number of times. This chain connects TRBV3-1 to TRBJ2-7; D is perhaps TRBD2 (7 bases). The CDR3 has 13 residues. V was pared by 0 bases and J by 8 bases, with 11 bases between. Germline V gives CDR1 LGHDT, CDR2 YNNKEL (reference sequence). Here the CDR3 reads CASSQEGRGKQYF. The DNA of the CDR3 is TGTGCCAGCAGCCAAGAAGGGAGGGGGAAGCAGTACTTC.

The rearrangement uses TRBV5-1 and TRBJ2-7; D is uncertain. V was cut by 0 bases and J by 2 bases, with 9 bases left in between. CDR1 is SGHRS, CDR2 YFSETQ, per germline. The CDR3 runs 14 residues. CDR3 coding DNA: TGCGCCAGCAGCTTGGTGGGTCATACCTACGAGCAGTACTTC. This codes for CASSLVGHTYEQYF.

The chain's CDR3 is CASSPAGSGADTQYF. Written as DNA, the CDR3 is TGTGCCAGCTCACCAGCAGGGTCTGGCGCAGATACGCAGTATTTT. This chain uses TRBV18 with TRBJ2-3, with D perhaps matching TRBD1 (5 bases). Germline loops: CDR1 KGHSH, CDR2 LQKENI. The CDR3 totals 15 residues. V lost 2 bases and J 4 bases, leaving 13 bases between the germline ends.

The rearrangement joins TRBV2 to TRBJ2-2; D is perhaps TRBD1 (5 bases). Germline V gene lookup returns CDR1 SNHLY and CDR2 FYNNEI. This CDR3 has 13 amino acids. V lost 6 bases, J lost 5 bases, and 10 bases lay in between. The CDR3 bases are TGTGCCAGCAGGGGGCCACCAACCGGGGAGCTGTTTTTT. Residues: CASRGPPTGELFF.

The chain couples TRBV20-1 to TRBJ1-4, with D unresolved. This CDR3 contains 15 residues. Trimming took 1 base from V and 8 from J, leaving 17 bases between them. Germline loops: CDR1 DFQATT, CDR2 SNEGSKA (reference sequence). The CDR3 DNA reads TGCAGTGCTAGAGGCCTAGTGATTGGCCGGGAAAAACTGTTTTTT. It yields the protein CSARGLVIGREKLFF.

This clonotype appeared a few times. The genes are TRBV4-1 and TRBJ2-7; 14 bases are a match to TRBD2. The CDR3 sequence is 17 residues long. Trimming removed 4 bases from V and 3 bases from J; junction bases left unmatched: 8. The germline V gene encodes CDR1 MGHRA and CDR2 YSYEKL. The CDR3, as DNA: TGCGCCAGCAGCCTAGAGAAAGGGACTAGCGGGAGCTACGAGCAGTACTTC. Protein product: CASSLEKGTSGSYEQYF.

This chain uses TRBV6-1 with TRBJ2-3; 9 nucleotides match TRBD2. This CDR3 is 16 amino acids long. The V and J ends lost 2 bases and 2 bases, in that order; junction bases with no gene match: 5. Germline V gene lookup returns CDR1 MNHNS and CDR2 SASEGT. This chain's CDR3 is CASSERLAGLTDTQYF. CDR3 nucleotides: TGTGCCAGCAGTGAACGGCTAGCGGGGCTCACAGATACGCAGTATTTT.

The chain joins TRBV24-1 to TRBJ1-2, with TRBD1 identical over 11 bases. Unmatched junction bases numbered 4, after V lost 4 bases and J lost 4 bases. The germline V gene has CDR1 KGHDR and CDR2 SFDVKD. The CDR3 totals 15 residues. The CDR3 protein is CATSDPGQGAYGYTF. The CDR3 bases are TGTGCCACCAGTGACCCTGGACAGGGGGCCTATGGCTACACCTTC.

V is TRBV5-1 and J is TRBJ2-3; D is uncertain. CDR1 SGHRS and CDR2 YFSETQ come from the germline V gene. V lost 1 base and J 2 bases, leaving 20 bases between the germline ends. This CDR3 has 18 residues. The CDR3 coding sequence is TGCGCCAGCAGCTTGTATCTACACGGTACCCTTGTCACAGATACGCAGTATTTT. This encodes CASSLYLHGTLVTDTQYF.